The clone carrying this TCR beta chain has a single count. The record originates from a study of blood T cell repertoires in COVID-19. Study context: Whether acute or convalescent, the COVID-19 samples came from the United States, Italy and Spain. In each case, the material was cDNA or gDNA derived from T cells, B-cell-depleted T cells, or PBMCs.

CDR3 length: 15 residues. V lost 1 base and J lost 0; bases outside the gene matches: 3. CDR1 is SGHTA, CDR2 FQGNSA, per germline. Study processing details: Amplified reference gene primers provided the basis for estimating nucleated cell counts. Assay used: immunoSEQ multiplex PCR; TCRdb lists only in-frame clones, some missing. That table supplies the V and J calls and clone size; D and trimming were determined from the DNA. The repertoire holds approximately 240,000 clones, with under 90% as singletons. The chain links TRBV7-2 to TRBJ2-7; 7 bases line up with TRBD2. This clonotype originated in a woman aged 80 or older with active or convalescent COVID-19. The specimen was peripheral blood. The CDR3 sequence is CASSLESGASYEQYF. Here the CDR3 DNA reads TGTGCCAGCAGCTTAGAGAGCGGGGCCTCCTACGAGCAGTACTTC.